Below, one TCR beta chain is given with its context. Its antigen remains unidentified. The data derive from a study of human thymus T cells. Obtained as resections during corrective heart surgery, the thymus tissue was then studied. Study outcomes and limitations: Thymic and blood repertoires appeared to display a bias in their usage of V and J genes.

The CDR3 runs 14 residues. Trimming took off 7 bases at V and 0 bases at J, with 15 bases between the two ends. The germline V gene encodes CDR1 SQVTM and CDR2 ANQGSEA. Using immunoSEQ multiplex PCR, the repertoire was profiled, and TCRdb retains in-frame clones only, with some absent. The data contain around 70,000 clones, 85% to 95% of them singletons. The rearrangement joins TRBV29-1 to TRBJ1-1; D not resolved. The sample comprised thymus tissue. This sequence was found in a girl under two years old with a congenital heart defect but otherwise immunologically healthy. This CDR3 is CSAGREMMNTEAFF. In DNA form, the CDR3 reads TGCAGCGCGGGTCGGGAGATGATGAACACTGAAGCTTTCTTT.